This entry describes one T cell receptor beta chain. Its antigen is not identified. Libraries for TCRalpha and TCRbeta carried sample barcodes and unique molecular identifiers via 5'RACE. One entry per CDR3 protein results from TCRdb running MiXCR on the 5' RACE reads. The sample comprises a few hundred thousand distinct CDR3 sequences, roughly 26% of which are singletons, and around 9% rests with the top ten. Trimming took off 4 bases at V and 4 bases at J, with 13 bases between the two ends. CDR1 is SGHRS and CDR2 is YFSETQ in the germline V gene. There are 14 residues in the CDR3. The sample originates from a study of T-cell memory formation after mild COVID-19. Overall study findings and caveats: The main location of contracting CD4+ clones was CM and EM, and that of contracting CD8+ clones was EMRA. Balance between CD4 and CD8 was seen in clones contracting day 15 to 85, and a CD4+ lean was seen in later expanders. Certain responding clones were present in pre-infection memory, suggesting participation of cross-reactive memory.

The sequencing sample was made of PBMCs or a T cell subset sorted from them (not recorded which). The chain recombines TRBV5-1 with TRBJ2-3; D is tentatively TRBD1 or TRBD2 (5 bases each). This receptor was taken from an adult woman who had mild COVID-19 (a few samples of this study predate the infection). Cell type and time point are not known. CDR3 sequence reads: CASSVGDLSDTQYF. The DNA of the CDR3 is TGCGCCAGCAGCGTCGGGGACCTCTCAGATACGCAGTATTTT.